Below are 24 T cell receptor beta chains sequenced from a single sample in a study of OX40 agonist ivuxolimab in advanced cancers. Profiling relied on immunoSEQ multiplex PCR, and the TCRdb table lists in-frame clones only, not all of them. This table holds about 60,000 clones, around 83% found once. The sequences come from CD4+ or CD8+ T cells sorted from blood, collected in a trial of the OX40 agonist ivuxolimab. Receptors originate from an adult with an advanced solid tumor such as melanoma, head and neck, liver or kidney cancer.

The chain has TRBV30 and TRBJ1-5; possible D gene TRBD1, 6 bases. The CDR3 loop spans 16 amino acids. V shed 0 bases and J shed 9 bases, with 21 bases lying between them. Germline lookup yields CDR1 GTSNPN and CDR2 SVGIG (reference sequence). The CDR3 DNA reads TGTGCCTGGAGTGTAACCGCCAACGGGGGCTCTGGGCCCCAGCATTTT. This codes for CAWSVTANGGSGPQHF. The variable domain in full, with the rest retrieved from reference TRBV30 and TRBJ1-5, is SQTIHQWPATLVQPVGSPLSLECTVEGTSNPNLYWYRQAAGRGLQLLFYSVGIGQISSEVPQNLSASRPQDRQFILSSKKLLLSDSGFYLCAWSVTANGGSGPQHFGDGTRLSIL.

This clone was seen once. This sequence joins TRBV2 and TRBJ1-5; a possible D gene is TRBD1 (5 bases). V was cut by 3 bases and J by 3 bases, with 6 bases left in between. Germline lookup yields CDR1 SNHLY and CDR2 FYNNEI. The CDR3 length is 13 residues. The CDR3 here is CASSEGTNQPQHF. The CDR3 nucleotides are TGTGCCAGCAGTGAGGGGACCAATCAGCCCCAGCATTTT.

The gene calls are TRBV5-1 and TRBJ2-1; the D is unclear. Germline V CDR1 and CDR2: SGHRS, YFSETQ. The V gene lost 0 bases and the J gene lost 0 bases, with 10 bases spanning the gap. The CDR3 sequence is 16 residues long. The CDR3 region has the DNA TGCGCCAGCAGCTTGGAGGGTACCATCTCCTACAATGAGCAGTTCTTC. It codes for CASSLEGTISYNEQFF.

As concerns this clone: One end of the junction fails to match germline, which may point to a read error. The same CDR3 can be traced to other DNA sequences in this sample. The rearrangement joins TRBV15 to TRBJ1-2; 9 bases are a match to TRBD1. CDR1 and CDR2 (germline): LNHNV, YYDKDF (reference sequence). The CDR3 has 15 residues. The CDR3 region is CATSRPGTGIGGYTF. For the CDR3, the DNA is TGTGCCACCAGCAGACCCGGGACAGGGATTGGTGGCTACACCTTT.

The rearrangement links TRBV5-1 to TRBJ2-7; 10 bases are a match to TRBD2. The germline V gene encodes CDR1 SGHRS and CDR2 YFSETQ. This CDR3 spans 15 amino acids. With 0 bases clipped from V and 7 bases from J, the junction kept 7 bases outside the gene matches. This CDR3 reads CASSLDPSGSGEQYF. CDR3 DNA: TGCGCCAGCAGCTTGGATCCTAGCGGGAGTGGGGAGCAGTACTTC.

The CDR3 sequence is CASSSGTSGQETQYF. CDR3 sequence (DNA): TGTGCCAGTAGTTCCGGGACTAGCGGACAAGAGACCCAGTACTTC. This chain links TRBV19 with TRBJ2-5; 11 bases line up with TRBD2. The CDR3 has 15 amino acids. Per germline, CDR1 LNHDA and CDR2 SQIVND (reference sequence). J lost 2 bases, V lost 5 bases, and 4 bases had no gene match.

V usage is TRBV15 and J usage is TRBJ2-1, with 7 bases aligning to TRBD2. This CDR3 spans 14 amino acids. From germline, CDR1 is LNHNV and CDR2 YYDKDF (reference sequence). The ends lost 4 bases at V and 5 bases at J; junction bases unmatched: 5. The CDR3 region has the DNA TGTGCCACCAGCATCCCCGGGAGGAACAATGAGCAGTTCTTC. Protein: CATSIPGRNNEQFF.

In this sample, this clone turned up a few times. The chain couples TRBV7-7 to TRBJ2-3, with 11 bases aligning to TRBD1. CDR1 is SSHAT, CDR2 FNYEAQ, per germline (reference sequence). The V segment lost 6 bases and the J segment 5 bases; nucleotides outside the gene matches: 7. The CDR3 runs to 15 residues. In nucleotides, the CDR3 is TGTGCCAGCAGTTCGGGACAGGGGGAGGTAGATACGCAGTATTTT. This encodes CASSSGQGEVDTQYF.

V usage is TRBV10-3 and J usage is TRBJ1-2, with D uncertain. Germline V CDR1 and CDR2: ENHRY, SYGVKD. V was trimmed by 4 bases and J by 0 bases, leaving 6 bases between them. The CDR3 sequence is 13 residues long. Here the CDR3 reads CAISAEANYGYTF. The CDR3 DNA sequence: TGTGCCATCAGTGCTGAAGCTAACTATGGCTACACCTTC.

V and J are TRBV15 and TRBJ1-3; D is unclear. The V end lost 3 bases, the J end lost 3 bases, and 9 bases lay between the germline ends. CDR1 and CDR2 from the germline V gene are LNHNV and YYDKDF (reference sequence). The CDR3 sequence is 14 residues long. Here the CDR3 DNA reads TGTGCCACCAGCAGGGGCGGGTTTGGAAACACCATATATTTT. Translated: CATSRGGFGNTIYF.

This chain joins TRBV6-1 and TRBJ1-5, with 7 bases aligning to TRBD1. CDR1 is MNHNS and CDR2 is SASEGT in the germline V gene. The CDR3 runs to 14 residues. V trimming: 0 bases; J trimming: 9 bases; junction bases outside the gene matches: 5. CDR3 bases: TGTGCCAGCAGTGAAGCAGGGGGCGGATGGCCCCAGCATTTT. It is translated as CASSEAGGGWPQHF.

The V call is TRBV5-1, the J call TRBJ2-3; the match to TRBD2 covers 9 bases. The J segment lost 0 bases and the V segment lost 4 bases, leaving 6 bases of the junction unmatched. The CDR3 has 16 amino acids. Germline V gives CDR1 SGHRS, CDR2 YFSETQ. CDR3 sequence: CASSPGLAGSTDTQYF. CDR3 DNA sequence: TGCGCCAGCAGCCCCGGCCTAGCGGGGAGCACAGATACGCAGTATTTT.

V gene TRBV19 combines with J gene TRBJ2-7, with TRBD2 as a possible D gene (6 bases). The ends were cut back, 10 bases at V and 4 bases at J, with 20 bases in the middle. CDR3 length: 14 amino acids. Germline CDR1 LNHDA, CDR2 SQIVND (reference sequence). CDR3 sequence: CATSRSGRAYEQYF. For the CDR3, the DNA is TGTGCCACCAGCCGGTCCGGGAGAGCGTACGAGCAGTACTTC.

The gene calls are TRBV10-3 and TRBJ2-7; D uncertain. Trimming pared 4 bases from V and 3 bases from J, leaving 4 bases between. CDR3 length: 11 residues. Germline V CDR1 and CDR2: ENHRY, SYGVKD. The CDR3 bases are TGTGCCATCAGTGCAGACTACGAGCAGTACTTC. This translates into CAISADYEQYF.

This chain uses TRBV29-1 with TRBJ2-7, with D maybe TRBD2 (5 bases). CDR3 length: 14 residues. Germline values: CDR1 SQVTM, CDR2 ANQGSEA. V lost 3 bases and J lost 6, with 18 bases in between. The CDR3 bases are TGCAGCGTTGACGGCCTGACGGACTCCACCGAGCAGTACTTC. Amino acids: CSVDGLTDSTEQYF.

CDR3 sequence reads: CASSPQQGPNQPQHF. CDR3 nucleotides: TGTGCCAGCAGTCCACAACAGGGGCCCAATCAGCCCCAGCATTTT. The chain has TRBV27 and TRBJ1-5, with TRBD1 identical over 7 bases. Germline CDR1 MNHEY, CDR2 SMNVEV (reference sequence). The CDR3 spans 15 residues. With V trimmed by 5 bases and J by 3 bases, 7 bases remained unmatched.

V gene TRBV25-1 combines with J gene TRBJ2-5; 11 bases match TRBD2. The J segment lost 2 bases and the V segment lost 1 base, leaving 3 bases of the junction unmatched. Looked up from germline, CDR1 is MGHDK and CDR2 is SYGVNS. The CDR3 spans 16 residues. CDR3 nucleotide sequence: TGTGCCAGCAGTGAATTTGTAGCGGGAGGGCAAGAGACCCAGTACTTC. This translates into CASSEFVAGGQETQYF.

The chain links TRBV6-6 to TRBJ2-1; 10 positions agree with TRBD2. V shed 0 bases and J 6 bases; nucleotides not matched to a gene: 5. This CDR3 is 16 amino acids long. Germline V gives CDR1 MNHNY, CDR2 SVGAGI (reference sequence). This chain's CDR3 is CASSYSASGSPNEQFF. The CDR3, as DNA: TGTGCCAGCAGTTACTCGGCTAGCGGGAGCCCCAATGAGCAGTTCTTC.

This chain connects TRBV6-1 to TRBJ2-7, with no clear D. Trimming took off 6 bases at V and 0 bases at J, with 12 bases between the two ends. The length of the CDR3 is 14 residues. CDR1 is MNHNS and CDR2 is SASEGT in the germline V gene. CDR3 region: CASSAEHLSYEQYF. The DNA of the CDR3 is TGTGCCAGCAGCGCGGAACACCTCTCCTACGAGCAGTACTTC.

This chain joins TRBV5-1 and TRBJ2-7; D tentatively fits TRBD1 or TRBD2 (5 bases each). V was pared by 4 bases and J by 2 bases, with 19 bases between. The CDR3 spans 16 residues. From germline, CDR1 is SGHRS and CDR2 YFSETQ. CDR3 region: CASSLQLWDGTYEQYF. The DNA of the CDR3 is TGCGCCAGCAGCCTACAACTTTGGGACGGGACCTACGAGCAGTACTTC. The whole variable domain, filled in from reference TRBV5-1 and TRBJ2-7, reads KAGVTQTPRYLIKTRGQQVTLSCSPISGHRSVSWYQQTPGQGLQFLFEYFSETQRNKGNFPGRFSGRQFSNSRSEMNVSTLELGDSALYLCASSLQLWDGTYEQYFGPGTRLTVT.

This rearrangement joins TRBV7-2 to TRBJ2-7, with D uncertain. V lost 0 bases and J lost 0, with 6 bases in between. Per germline, CDR1 SGHTA and CDR2 FQGNSA. This CDR3 is built from 14 residues. The CDR3 is CASSLARTSYEQYF. The CDR3 bases are TGTGCCAGCAGCTTAGCCAGGACCTCCTACGAGCAGTACTTC. Full variable domain (missing parts from reference TRBV7-2 and TRBJ2-7): GAGVSQSPSNKVTEKGKDVELRCDPISGHTALYWYRQSLGQGLEFLIYFQGNSAPDKSGLPSDRFSAERTGGSVSTLTIQRTQQEDSAVYLCASSLARTSYEQYFGPGTRLTVT.

J is TRBJ1-2 and V is TRBV7-2, with D uncertain. Germline-derived CDR1 and CDR2 are SGHTA and FQGNSA. Trimming took off 1 base at V and 0 bases at J, with 9 bases between the two ends. The CDR3 sequence is 15 residues long. CDR3: CASSLGQEANYGYTF. CDR3 DNA sequence: TGTGCCAGCAGCTTAGGGCAGGAAGCTAACTATGGCTACACCTTC.

This clone was detected a few times. The chain joins TRBV27 to TRBJ2-3, with 7 bases matching TRBD2. The CDR3 is 18 residues long. Per the germline V gene, CDR1 is MNHEY and CDR2 is SMNVEV (reference sequence). With 0 bases clipped from V and 2 bases from J, the junction kept 11 bases outside the gene matches. CDR3: CASSLSWEGHRDTDTQYF. DNA of the CDR3: TGTGCCAGCAGTTTATCTTGGGAGGGCCACCGTGACACAGATACGCAGTATTTT.

The chain uses TRBV6-5 and TRBJ2-3; the D is unclear. Trimming cost V 5 bases and J 0 bases, with 3 bases left between them. The CDR3 contains 12 residues. Germline CDR1 reads MNHEY; CDR2 reads SVGAGI. CDR3 sequence: CASSRSTDTQYF. The CDR3 nucleotides are TGTGCCAGCAGTAGAAGCACAGATACGCAGTATTTT.